This passage covers 13 T cell receptor beta chains from one sample sequenced in a study of T-cell memory formation after mild COVID-19. TCRdb used MiXCR to reprocess the 5' RACE reads, holding one entry per CDR3 protein. Of around 220,000 distinct CDR3 sequences listed, roughly 17% are singletons. Sequencing input: PBMCs or a T cell subset sorted from them (not recorded which). The receptors come from a man aged 18 to 29 who had mild COVID-19 (a few samples of this study predate the infection). Cell type and time point are not known.

V usage is TRBV6-6 and J usage is TRBJ1-5; D gene uncertain. The germline CDR1 and CDR2 sequences are MNHNY and SVGAGI (reference sequence). The CDR3 is made up of 13 amino acids. Trimming shortened V by 1 base and J by 3 bases, and 4 bases separated the two germline ends. CDR3 sequence: CASSYWVNQPQHF. The CDR3 nucleotides read TGTGCCAGCAGTTACTGGGTCAATCAGCCCCAGCATTTT.

In its sample, this clonotype was seen a few times. The chain recombines TRBV6-2 or TRBV6-3 with TRBJ2-3; 7 bases agree with TRBD1. CDR3 length: 15 amino acids. CDR1 MNHEY and CDR2 SVGEGT come from the germline V gene. Germline trimming cut 7 bases from V and 2 bases from J; bases unmatched to any gene: 9. The CDR3 nucleotides are TGTGCCAGCATTCCAGGGGGACAGTTCACAGATACGCAGTATTTT. Translating it yields CASIPGGQFTDTQYF.

A few counts support this clonotype. CDR3 coding DNA: TGTGCCAGCAGTCGACTTAGGGCAGGGCACATTCAGTACTTC. It codes for CASSRLRAGHIQYF. V usage is TRBV6-5 and J usage is TRBJ2-4, with D possibly matching TRBD1 (5 bases). Trimming removed 5 bases from V and 8 bases from J, with 16 bases in between. The germline V gene has CDR1 MNHEY and CDR2 SVGAGI. The CDR3 runs to 14 residues.

The chain uses TRBV20-1 and TRBJ2-3; the match to TRBD2 covers 14 bases. The CDR3 sequence is 16 residues long. The V gene end was trimmed by 6 bases and the J gene end by 5 bases; junction bases not matched to a gene: 10. CDR1 is DFQATT, CDR2 SNEGSKA, per germline (reference sequence). The DNA of the CDR3 is TGCAGTGCCCCCAAGACTAGCGGGGGGGCCGGAGATACGCAGTATTTT. This encodes CSAPKTSGGAGDTQYF.

This chain links TRBV18 with TRBJ1-1, with a possible D match to TRBD1 (6 bases). The CDR3 is 12 residues long. V gave up 2 bases and J gave up 8 bases, with 9 bases separating them. Germline V gene lookup returns CDR1 KGHSH and CDR2 LQKENI. The CDR3 coding sequence is TGTGCCAGCTCACCAGGGGGCTCGGAAGCTTTCTTT. Protein product: CASSPGGSEAFF.

This CDR3 is CASSPRSLGRRVPCEQFF. The CDR3, as DNA: TGTGCCAGCAGCCCGCGAAGCCTCGGCCGGAGGGTCCCTTGTGAGCAGTTCTTC. The chain employs TRBV11-2 and TRBJ2-1, with a weak D call TRBD2 (6 bases). The V end lost 5 bases, the J end lost 9 bases, and 29 bases lay between the germline ends. The CDR3 spans 18 residues. Per the germline V gene, CDR1 is SGHAT and CDR2 is FQNNGV.

This clonotype was counted between two and nine times. V is TRBV6-5 and J is TRBJ1-2, with 7 bases lining up with TRBD1. Germline V CDR1 and CDR2: MNHEY, SVGAGI. This CDR3 has 13 amino acids. J was trimmed by 4 bases and V by 6 bases; bases with no gene match: 5. The CDR3, as DNA: TGTGCCAGCAGGCGCCGGGACAGCTATGGCTACACCTTC. Translated: CASRRRDSYGYTF.

This clonotype turned up a few times. This rearrangement joins TRBV6-5 to TRBJ2-2; TRBD2 matches at 10 bases. CDR1 and CDR2 from the germline V gene are MNHEY and SVGAGI. The CDR3 contains 15 residues. The V gene end was trimmed by 2 bases and the J gene end by 6 bases; junction bases not matched to a gene: 3. The CDR3 nucleotides are TGTGCCAGCAGTTACCCTAGCGGGGGCTCCGGGGAGCTGTTTTTT. Protein: CASSYPSGGSGELFF.

This clonotype was seen only a few times. The chain is built from TRBV7-6 and TRBJ2-2, with D tentatively TRBD2 (6 bases). V shed 5 bases and J shed 3 bases, with 7 bases lying between them. The V gene's germline CDR1 is SGHVS and CDR2 FNYEAQ. CDR3 length: 13 amino acids. The CDR3 here is CASSREHTGELFF. The CDR3 coding sequence is TGTGCCAGCAGCCGGGAGCACACCGGGGAGCTGTTTTTT.

The rearrangement joins TRBV20-1 to TRBJ1-2, with D hard to call. Germline V CDR1 and CDR2: DFQATT, SNEGSKA (reference sequence). V lost 0 bases and J lost 4, with 9 bases in between. This CDR3 has 13 residues. CDR3 DNA: TGCAGTGCTAGAGATGAGATCCTCTATGGCTACACCTTC. Amino acids: CSARDEILYGYTF.

The chain employs TRBV3-1 and TRBJ2-6; D is ambiguous. The CDR3 spans 18 residues. V gave up 1 base and J gave up 4 bases, with 17 bases separating them. Germline-derived CDR1 and CDR2 are LGHDT and YNNKEL (reference sequence). As DNA, the CDR3 is TGTGCCAGCAGCCAAGTATCTGGCAGGTCCACCGGGGCCAACGTCCTGACTTTC. Residues: CASSQVSGRSTGANVLTF.

The table lists this clonotype with a few counts. The chain employs TRBV19 and TRBJ2-3, with TRBD1 identical over 8 bases. The CDR3 runs to 14 residues. The junction had 7 bases not matched to a gene; V was cut back by 5 bases and J by 6 bases. CDR1 and CDR2 from the germline V gene are LNHDA and SQIVND (reference sequence). The CDR3 loop is CASSRQGAIDTQYF. The CDR3 DNA reads as TGTGCCAGTAGTCGTCAGGGGGCTATCGATACGCAGTATTTT.

In its sample, this clonotype was seen many times. This chain connects TRBV12-3 or TRBV12-4 to TRBJ2-3; 8 bases match TRBD1. Trimming took 4 bases from V and 1 from J; bases not matched to a gene: 7. CDR3 length equals 16 residues. CDR3 protein: CASSYRTGGGTDTQYF. As DNA, the CDR3 is TGTGCCAGCAGTTACCGAACAGGGGGTGGCACAGATACGCAGTATTTT.